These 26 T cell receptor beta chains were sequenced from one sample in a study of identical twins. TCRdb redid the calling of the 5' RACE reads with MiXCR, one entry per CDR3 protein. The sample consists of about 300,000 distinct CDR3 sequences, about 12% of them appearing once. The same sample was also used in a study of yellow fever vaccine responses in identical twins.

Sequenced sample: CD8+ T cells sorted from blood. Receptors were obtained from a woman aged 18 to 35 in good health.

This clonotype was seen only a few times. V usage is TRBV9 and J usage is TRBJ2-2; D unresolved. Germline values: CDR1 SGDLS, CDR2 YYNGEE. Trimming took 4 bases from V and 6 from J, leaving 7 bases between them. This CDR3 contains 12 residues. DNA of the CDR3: TGTGCCAGCAGCCCGAGTCCCGGGGAGCTGTTTTTT. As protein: CASSPSPGELFF.

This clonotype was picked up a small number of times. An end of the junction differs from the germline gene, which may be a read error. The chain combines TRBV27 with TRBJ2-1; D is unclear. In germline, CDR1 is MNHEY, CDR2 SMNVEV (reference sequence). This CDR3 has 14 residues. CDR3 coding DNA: TGTGTCAGCAGTTGGGCAAGTTGGAACAATGAGCAGTTCTTC. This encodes CVSSWASWNNEQFF.

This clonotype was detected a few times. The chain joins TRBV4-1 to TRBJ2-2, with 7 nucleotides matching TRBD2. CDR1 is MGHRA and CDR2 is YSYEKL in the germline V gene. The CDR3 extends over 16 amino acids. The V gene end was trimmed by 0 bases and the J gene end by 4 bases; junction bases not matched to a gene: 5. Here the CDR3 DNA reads TGCGCCAGCAGCCAAGATCGGGGCGGGGGCACCGGGGAGCTGTTTTTT. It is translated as CASSQDRGGGTGELFF.

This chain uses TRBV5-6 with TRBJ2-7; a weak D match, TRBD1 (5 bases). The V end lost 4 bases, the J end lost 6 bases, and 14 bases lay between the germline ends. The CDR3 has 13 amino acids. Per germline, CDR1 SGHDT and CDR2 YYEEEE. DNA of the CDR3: TGTGCCAGCAGCCGACGGGCCAGGGTCGAGCAGTACGTC. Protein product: CASSRRARVEQYV.

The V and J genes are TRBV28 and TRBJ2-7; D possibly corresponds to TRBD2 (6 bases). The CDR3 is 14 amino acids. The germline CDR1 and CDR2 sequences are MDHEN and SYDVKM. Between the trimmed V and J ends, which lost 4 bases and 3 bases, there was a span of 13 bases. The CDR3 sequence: CASSSPGLNYEQYF. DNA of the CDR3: TGTGCCAGCAGTTCCCCGGGACTTAACTACGAGCAGTACTTC.

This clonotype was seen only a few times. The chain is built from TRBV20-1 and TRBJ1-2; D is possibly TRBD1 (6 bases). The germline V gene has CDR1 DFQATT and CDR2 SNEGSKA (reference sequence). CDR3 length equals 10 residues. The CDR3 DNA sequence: TGCAGCTCAGGGGAGGGTGGCTACACCTTC. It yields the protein CSSGEGGYTF.

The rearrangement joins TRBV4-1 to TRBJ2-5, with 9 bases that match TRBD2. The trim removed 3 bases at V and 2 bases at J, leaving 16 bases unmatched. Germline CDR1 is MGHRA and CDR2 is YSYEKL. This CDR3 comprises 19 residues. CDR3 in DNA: TGCGCCAGCAGCCACCCCGTCAGGACTAGCGCGAGGGATCAAGAGACCCAGTACTTC. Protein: CASSHPVRTSARDQETQYF.

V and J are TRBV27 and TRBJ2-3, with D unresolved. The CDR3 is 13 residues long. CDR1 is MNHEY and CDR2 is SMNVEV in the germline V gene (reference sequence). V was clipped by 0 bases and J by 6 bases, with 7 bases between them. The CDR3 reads CASSLSSLDTQYF. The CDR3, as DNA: TGTGCCAGCAGTTTATCAAGCCTCGATACGCAGTATTTT.

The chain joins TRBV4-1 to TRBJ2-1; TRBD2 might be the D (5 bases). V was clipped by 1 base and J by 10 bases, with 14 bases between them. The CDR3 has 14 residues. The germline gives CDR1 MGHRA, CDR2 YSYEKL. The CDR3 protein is CASSQARGRQEQFF. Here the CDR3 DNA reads TGCGCCAGCAGCCAAGCCCGGGGAAGGCAGGAGCAGTTCTTC.

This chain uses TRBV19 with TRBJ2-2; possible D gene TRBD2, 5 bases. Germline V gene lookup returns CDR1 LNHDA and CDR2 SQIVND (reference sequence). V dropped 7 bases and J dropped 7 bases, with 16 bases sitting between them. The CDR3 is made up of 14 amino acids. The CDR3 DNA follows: TGTGCCAGTACCCAACTAGGCCTTGGCGGGGAGCTGTTTTTT. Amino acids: CASTQLGLGGELFF.

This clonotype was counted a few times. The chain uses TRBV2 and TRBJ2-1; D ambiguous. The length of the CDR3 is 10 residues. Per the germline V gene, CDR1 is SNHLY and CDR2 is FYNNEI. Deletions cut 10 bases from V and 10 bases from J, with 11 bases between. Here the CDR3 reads CATLWIEQFF. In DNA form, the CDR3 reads TGTGCCACCCTCTGGATAGAGCAGTTCTTC.

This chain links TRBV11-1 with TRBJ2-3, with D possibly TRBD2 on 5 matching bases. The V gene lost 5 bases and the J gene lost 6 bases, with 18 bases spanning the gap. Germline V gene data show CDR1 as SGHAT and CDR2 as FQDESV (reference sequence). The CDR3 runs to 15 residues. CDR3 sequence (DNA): TGTGCCAGCAGCCCGAATGCGGGTCCAAGGGATACGCAGTATTTT. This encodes CASSPNAGPRDTQYF.

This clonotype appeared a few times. CDR3 region: CATSETSIDEQFF. The CDR3 nucleotides are TGTGCCACCAGCGAAACTAGCATCGATGAGCAGTTCTTC. This chain uses TRBV15 with TRBJ2-1; maybe TRBD2 (6 bases). Trimming left V 5 bases short and J 8 bases short, with 13 bases between. CDR1 and CDR2 from the germline V gene are LNHNV and YYDKDF (reference sequence). This CDR3 is 13 amino acids long. The whole variable domain, filled in from reference TRBV15 and TRBJ2-1, reads DAMVIQNPRYQVTQFGKPVTLSCSQTLNHNVMYWYQQKSSQAPKLLFHYYDKDFNNEADTPDNFQSRRPNTSFCFLDIRSPGLGDTAMYLCATSETSIDEQFFGPGTRLTVL.

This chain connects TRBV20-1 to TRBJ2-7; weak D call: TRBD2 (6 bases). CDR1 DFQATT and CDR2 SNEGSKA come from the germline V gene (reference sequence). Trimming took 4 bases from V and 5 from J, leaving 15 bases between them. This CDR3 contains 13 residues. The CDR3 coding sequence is TGCAGTGCTAAGGGACTGGATGGCCACGAGCAGTACTTC. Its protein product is CSAKGLDGHEQYF.

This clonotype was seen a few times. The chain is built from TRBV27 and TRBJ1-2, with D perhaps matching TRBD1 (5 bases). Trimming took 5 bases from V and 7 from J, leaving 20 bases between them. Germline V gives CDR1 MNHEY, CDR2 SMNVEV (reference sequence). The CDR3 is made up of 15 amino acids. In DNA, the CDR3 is TGTGCCAGCAGTCCAATAAACTCAGGGTTGGGTGGCTACACCTTC. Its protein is CASSPINSGLGGYTF.

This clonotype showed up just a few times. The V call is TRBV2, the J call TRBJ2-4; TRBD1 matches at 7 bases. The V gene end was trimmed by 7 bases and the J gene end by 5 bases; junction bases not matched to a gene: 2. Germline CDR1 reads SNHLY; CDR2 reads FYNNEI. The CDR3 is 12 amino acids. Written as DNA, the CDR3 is TGTGCCAGCACCGGACAGGAAAACATTCAGTACTTC. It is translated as CASTGQENIQYF.

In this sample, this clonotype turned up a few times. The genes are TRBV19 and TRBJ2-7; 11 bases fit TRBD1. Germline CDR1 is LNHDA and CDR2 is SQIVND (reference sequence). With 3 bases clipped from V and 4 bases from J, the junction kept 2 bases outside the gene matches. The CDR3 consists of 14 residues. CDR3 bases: TGTGCCAGTAGTATTGGGGACAGGGGGTACGAGCAGTACTTC. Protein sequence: CASSIGDRGYEQYF.

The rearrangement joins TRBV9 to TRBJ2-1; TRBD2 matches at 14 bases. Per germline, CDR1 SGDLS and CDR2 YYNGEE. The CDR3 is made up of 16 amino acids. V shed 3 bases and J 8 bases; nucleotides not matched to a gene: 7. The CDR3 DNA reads TGTGCCAGCAGCGGCCCGGGACTAGCGGGAGCGGATGAGCAGTTCTTC. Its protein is CASSGPGLAGADEQFF.

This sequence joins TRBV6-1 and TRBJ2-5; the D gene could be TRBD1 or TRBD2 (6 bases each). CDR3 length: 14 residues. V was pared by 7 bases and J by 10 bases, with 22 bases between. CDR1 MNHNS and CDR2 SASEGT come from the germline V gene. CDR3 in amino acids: CASMDFGGYELQYF. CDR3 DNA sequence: TGTGCCAGCATGGATTTCGGGGGCTACGAACTCCAGTACTTC.

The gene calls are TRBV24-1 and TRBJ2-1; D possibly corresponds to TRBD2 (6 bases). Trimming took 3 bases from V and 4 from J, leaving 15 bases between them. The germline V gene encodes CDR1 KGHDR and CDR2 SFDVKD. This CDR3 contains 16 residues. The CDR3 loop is CATSDPHLGLYNEQFF. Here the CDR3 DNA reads TGTGCCACCAGTGATCCTCACTTGGGACTTTACAATGAGCAGTTCTTC.

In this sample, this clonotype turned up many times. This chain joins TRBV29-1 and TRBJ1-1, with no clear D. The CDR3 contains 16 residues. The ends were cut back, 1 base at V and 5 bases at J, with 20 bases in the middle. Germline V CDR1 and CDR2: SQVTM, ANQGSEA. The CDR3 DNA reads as TGCAGCGTTGAAGGGGTCATCACTCAAGGAGGGACTGAAGCTTTCTTT. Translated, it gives CSVEGVITQGGTEAFF.

The CDR3 is CASSQEVSSGGYEQYF. The CDR3 region has the DNA TGCGCCAGCAGCCAAGAAGTTTCTAGCGGGGGCTACGAGCAGTACTTC. This rearrangement joins TRBV4-1 to TRBJ2-7; 10 bases are shared with TRBD2. Per the germline V gene, CDR1 is MGHRA and CDR2 is YSYEKL. The CDR3 has 16 amino acids. V trimming: 0 bases; J trimming: 3 bases; junction bases outside the gene matches: 5.

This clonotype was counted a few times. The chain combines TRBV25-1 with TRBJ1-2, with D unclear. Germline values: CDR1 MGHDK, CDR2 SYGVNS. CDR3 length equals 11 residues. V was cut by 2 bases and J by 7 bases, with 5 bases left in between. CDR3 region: CASSETGGYTF. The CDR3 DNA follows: TGTGCCAGCAGTGAAACGGGTGGCTACACCTTC.

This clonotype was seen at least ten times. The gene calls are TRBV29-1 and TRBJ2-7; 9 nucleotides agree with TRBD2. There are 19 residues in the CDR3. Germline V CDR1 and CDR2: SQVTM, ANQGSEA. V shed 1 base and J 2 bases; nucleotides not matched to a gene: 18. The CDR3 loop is CSVEVLRVTKAGGTYEQYF. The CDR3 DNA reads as TGCAGCGTTGAAGTGCTTAGGGTTACCAAAGCGGGAGGAACCTACGAGCAGTACTTC.

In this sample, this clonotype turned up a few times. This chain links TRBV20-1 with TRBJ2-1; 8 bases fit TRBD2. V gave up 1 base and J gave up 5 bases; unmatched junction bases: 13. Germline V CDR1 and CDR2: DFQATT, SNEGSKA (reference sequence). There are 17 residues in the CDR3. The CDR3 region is CSARGLGLREGNNEQFF. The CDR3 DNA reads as TGCAGTGCTAGAGGCCTGGGGCTCCGGGAGGGAAACAATGAGCAGTTCTTC.

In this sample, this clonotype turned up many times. CDR3 region: CASSPRTSGTYEQYF. In DNA, the CDR3 is TGTGCCAGCAGCCCCCGGACTAGCGGAACCTACGAGCAGTACTTC. V usage is TRBV14 and J usage is TRBJ2-7; TRBD2 agrees at 10 bases. This CDR3 has 15 amino acids. Germline lookup yields CDR1 SGHDN and CDR2 FVKESK. V gave up 4 bases and J gave up 2 bases; unmatched junction bases: 5.